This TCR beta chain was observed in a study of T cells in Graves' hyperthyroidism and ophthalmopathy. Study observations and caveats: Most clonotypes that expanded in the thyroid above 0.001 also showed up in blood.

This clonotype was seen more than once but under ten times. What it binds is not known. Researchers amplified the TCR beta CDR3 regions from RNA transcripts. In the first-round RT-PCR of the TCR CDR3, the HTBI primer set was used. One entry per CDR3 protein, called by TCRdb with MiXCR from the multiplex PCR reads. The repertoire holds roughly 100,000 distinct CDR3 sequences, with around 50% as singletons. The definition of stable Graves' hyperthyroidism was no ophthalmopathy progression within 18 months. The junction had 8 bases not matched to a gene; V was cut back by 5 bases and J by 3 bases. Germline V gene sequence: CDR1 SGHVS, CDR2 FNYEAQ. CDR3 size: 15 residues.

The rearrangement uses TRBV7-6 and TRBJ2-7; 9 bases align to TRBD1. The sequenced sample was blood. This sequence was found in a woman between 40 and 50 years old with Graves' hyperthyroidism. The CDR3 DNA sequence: TGTGCCAGCAGCCGGACAGGGGAGGGCGGCTACGAGCAGTACTTC. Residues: CASSRTGEGGYEQYF.